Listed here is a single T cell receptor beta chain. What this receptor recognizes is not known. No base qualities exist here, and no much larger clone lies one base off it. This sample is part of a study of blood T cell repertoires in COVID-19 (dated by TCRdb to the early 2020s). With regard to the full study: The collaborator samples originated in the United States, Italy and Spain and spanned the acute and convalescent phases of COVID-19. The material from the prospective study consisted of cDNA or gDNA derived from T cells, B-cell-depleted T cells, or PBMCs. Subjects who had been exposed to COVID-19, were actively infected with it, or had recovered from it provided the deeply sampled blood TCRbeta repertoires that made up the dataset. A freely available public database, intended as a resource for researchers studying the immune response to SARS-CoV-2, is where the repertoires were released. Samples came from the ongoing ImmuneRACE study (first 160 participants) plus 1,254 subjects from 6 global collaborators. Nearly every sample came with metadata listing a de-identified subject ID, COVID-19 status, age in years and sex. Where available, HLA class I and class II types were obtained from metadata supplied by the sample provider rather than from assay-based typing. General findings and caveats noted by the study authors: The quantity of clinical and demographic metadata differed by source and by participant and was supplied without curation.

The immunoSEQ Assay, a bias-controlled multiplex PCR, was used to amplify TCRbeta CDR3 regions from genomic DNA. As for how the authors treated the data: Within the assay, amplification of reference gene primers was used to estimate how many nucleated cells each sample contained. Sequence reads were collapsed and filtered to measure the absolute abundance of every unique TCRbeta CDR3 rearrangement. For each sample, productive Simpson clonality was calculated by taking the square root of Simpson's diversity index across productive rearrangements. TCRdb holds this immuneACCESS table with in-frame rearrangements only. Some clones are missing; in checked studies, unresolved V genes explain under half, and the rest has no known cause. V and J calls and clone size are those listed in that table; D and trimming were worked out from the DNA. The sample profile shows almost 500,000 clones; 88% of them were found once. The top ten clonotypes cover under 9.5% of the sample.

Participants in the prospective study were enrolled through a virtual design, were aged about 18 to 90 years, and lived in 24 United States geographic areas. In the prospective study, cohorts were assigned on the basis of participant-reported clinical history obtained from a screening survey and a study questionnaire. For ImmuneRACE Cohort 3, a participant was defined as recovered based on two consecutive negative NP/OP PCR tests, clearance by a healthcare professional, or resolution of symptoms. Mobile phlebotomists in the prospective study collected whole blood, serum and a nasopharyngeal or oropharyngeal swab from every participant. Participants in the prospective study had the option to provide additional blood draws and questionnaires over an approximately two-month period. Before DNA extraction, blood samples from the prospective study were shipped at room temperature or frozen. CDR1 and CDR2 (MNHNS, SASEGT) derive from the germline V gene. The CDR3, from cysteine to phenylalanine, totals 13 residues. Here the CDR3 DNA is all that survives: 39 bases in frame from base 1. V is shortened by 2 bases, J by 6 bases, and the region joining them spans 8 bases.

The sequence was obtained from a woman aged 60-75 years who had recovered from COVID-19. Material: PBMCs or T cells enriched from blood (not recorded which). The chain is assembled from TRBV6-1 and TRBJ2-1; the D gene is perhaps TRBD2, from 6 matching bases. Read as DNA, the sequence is TGTGCCAGCAGTGAATGGGGGGTCAATGAGCAGTTCTTC. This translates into CASSEWGVNEQFF.